This T cell receptor (beta chain) emerged from a study of control samples from healthy donors and cancer patients. TCRdb keeps only in-frame clones here, not all; method: immunoSEQ multiplex PCR. The repertoire holds fewer than 200,000 clones, with approximately 96% as singletons. Between the trimmed V and J ends, which lost 6 bases and 6 bases, there was a span of 15 bases. Germline CDR1 and CDR2: SGHNT and YENEEA. The CDR3 is made up of 15 amino acids. The TCR sequence derives from a woman aged 25 to 45 in good health. The J gene is TRBJ1-6, the V gene TRBV11-3; unclear D gene. The sample taken for sequencing was blood. The CDR3 DNA sequence: TGTGCCAGCAGGCGGGCGGCCCCAGCTAATTCACCCCTCCACTTT. Translating it yields CASRRAAPANSPLHF.